The T cell receptor beta chain under discussion was sequenced for a study of Ad26.COV2.S vaccination and SARS-CoV-2 variants. The overall study: Once, or twice with 56 days between doses, Ad26.COV2.S was given intramuscularly. Findings and limits, study-wide: It was reported that spike-specific CD8+ and CD4+ T cell responses were substantially broad after vaccination. The study found higher spike-specific TCR breadth in vaccine than placebo recipients.

Treatment described: roughly 20 received Ad26.COV2.S at low or high dose, single or two shots; about 5 received placebo; per-sample allocation not given. Following the first vaccine or placebo injection, samples were taken on day 63. Points on this clone: No antigen is known for it.

Assay used: immunoSEQ multiplex PCR; TCRdb lists only in-frame clones, some missing. The data hold around 300,000 clones, with around 90% observed a single time. Germline assignment: CDR1 MNHNS and CDR2 SASEGT. This CDR3 spans 20 amino acids. J lost 5 bases, V lost 2 bases, and 19 bases had no gene match. This clonotype was obtained from a person aged 18 to 59 who received the Ad26.COV2.S COVID-19 vaccine or a placebo. The chain employs TRBV6-1 and TRBJ2-3; 10 nucleotides line up with TRBD1. The sample was peripheral blood, taken in a trial of Ad26.COV2.S vaccine versus placebo. The chain's CDR3 is CASSESEGYFGQGVRDTQYF. The CDR3 bases are TGTGCCAGCAGTGAATCTGAGGGTTATTTTGGACAGGGGGTAAGAGATACGCAGTATTTT.